This TCR beta chain was documented in a study of cytomegalovirus exposure and HLA in healthy donors. Study-wide results and limits: It was 150 to 200 TCR beta chains that were listed as cytomegalovirus-associated. The Asian-associated ancestry cluster reportedly had fewer N-insertions than the roughly 670-donor mean in a later analysis. Judged likely to be a sequencing artifact was a cluster of highly shared sequence variants. The authors later found most CMV-associated TCR beta chains appeared HLA-restricted.

Note on this clone: Its antigen is still unknown.

V lost 3 bases to trimming and J lost 4 bases; unmatched junction nucleotides: 7. The CDR3 sequence is 18 residues long. Germline V lookup: CDR1 SGDLS, CDR2 YYNGEE. Both 60 Vbeta primers and 13 Jbeta primers went into the PCR. Sequencing was performed with immunoSEQ multiplex PCR; in TCRdb, only in-frame clones are kept and a portion is missing. This sample has about 83,000 clones; about 81% occur once, and the top ten carry 4% to 4.5%. This clonotype was sampled from a man aged 60 to 69 in good health and CMV-seronegative. Sample: PBMCs. The V and J genes are TRBV9 and TRBJ2-6, with 13 bases matching TRBD2. The CDR3 coding sequence is TGTGCCAGCAGCGCCGGACTAGCGGGGGCGCCGGGGGCCAACGTCCTGACTTTC. It yields the protein CASSAGLAGAPGANVLTF.